Below, 12 T cell receptor beta chains from the same sample are listed, as sequenced in a study of identical twins. Each CDR3 protein is one row after TCRdb ran MiXCR on the 5' RACE reads. This sample has approximately 600,000 distinct CDR3 sequences, with 9% to 10% found just once. These records were also assigned to another study, of yellow fever vaccine responses in identical twins.

Material for sequencing was PBMCs. These receptors came from a young woman in good health.

The chain employs TRBV5-1 and TRBJ2-3, with 7 bases lining up with TRBD1. CDR1 SGHRS and CDR2 YFSETQ come from the germline V gene. The CDR3 sequence is 16 residues long. V lost 0 bases, J lost 5 bases, and 9 bases stayed unmatched. The CDR3: CASSLVIAGGKDTQYF. Written as DNA, the CDR3 is TGCGCCAGCAGCTTGGTTATTGCAGGGGGAAAAGATACGCAGTATTTT. The variable domain in full, completed from reference TRBV5-1 and TRBJ2-3, reads KAGVTQTPRYLIKTRGQQVTLSCSPISGHRSVSWYQQTPGQGLQFLFEYFSETQRNKGNFPGRFSGRQFSNSRSEMNVSTLELGDSALYLCASSLVIAGGKDTQYFGPGTRLTVL.

This clonotype occurred many times. The chain joins TRBV4-3 to TRBJ2-1, with D maybe TRBD2 (6 bases). Trimming left V 0 bases short and J 13 bases short, with 22 bases between. CDR1 and CDR2 (germline): LGHNA, YSLEER. The CDR3 is made up of 16 amino acids. The CDR3 DNA sequence: TGCGCCAGCAGCCAAGATAGGTTAATGGTGGTGCGGGACCAGTTCTTC. Translation gives CASSQDRLMVVRDQFF.

In its sample, this clonotype was seen a few times. The CDR3 bases are TGTGCCAGCAGTCCAGCTCAGGGGGGGTCCAGATACGAGCAGTACTTC. Translated, it gives CASSPAQGGSRYEQYF. The chain has TRBV3-1 and TRBJ2-7; D possibly uses TRBD1 or TRBD2 (7 bases each). Per the germline V gene, CDR1 is LGHDT and CDR2 is YNNKEL (reference sequence). The CDR3 length is 16 residues. The V end lost 6 bases, the J end lost 4 bases, and 22 bases lay between the germline ends.

This clonotype has a handful of counts. The chain combines TRBV20-1 with TRBJ2-1; tentatively, D is TRBD2 (6 bases). Germline V CDR1 and CDR2: DFQATT, SNEGSKA (reference sequence). V dropped 0 bases and J dropped 8 bases, with 23 bases sitting between them. CDR3 length: 17 residues. The CDR3 coding sequence is TGCAGTGCTAGAGATTTCAAGGCGGGACTCGCCTGGGATGAGCAGTTCTTC. Its translation: CSARDFKAGLAWDEQFF.

In its sample, this clonotype was seen a few times. V gene TRBV7-2 combines with J gene TRBJ2-3; D is possibly TRBD2 (6 bases). The CDR3 has 16 residues. From germline, CDR1 is SGHTA and CDR2 FQGNSA. The V end lost 1 base, the J end lost 4 bases, and 15 bases lay between the germline ends. CDR3 loop: CASSLGSGVQADTQYF. In DNA form, the CDR3 reads TGTGCCAGCAGCTTAGGGTCGGGGGTCCAGGCAGATACGCAGTATTTT.

This clonotype was counted only a few times. Written as DNA, the CDR3 is TGCGCCAGCAGCTACGGGGACTCGGTCACTGAAGCTTTCTTT. Translation gives CASSYGDSVTEAFF. The chain combines TRBV5-1 with TRBJ1-1; D is perhaps TRBD1 (5 bases). Looked up from germline, CDR1 is SGHRS and CDR2 is YFSETQ. V lost 3 bases and J lost 4, with 13 bases in between. This CDR3 region has 14 residues.

The chain combines TRBV6-5 with TRBJ2-1; 8 nucleotides match TRBD1. J lost 3 bases, V lost 5 bases, and 9 bases had no gene match. This CDR3 is built from 16 residues. CDR1 is MNHEY, CDR2 SVGAGI, per germline. CDR3 region: CASSHRDRQLYNEQFF. The CDR3 region has the DNA TGTGCCAGCAGTCACCGGGACAGGCAACTCTACAATGAGCAGTTCTTC.

This clonotype was counted only a few times. The chain carries TRBV28 and TRBJ2-5; no reliable D call. The ends were cut back, 8 bases at V and 0 bases at J, with 16 bases in the middle. This CDR3 is built from 15 residues. Per the germline V gene, CDR1 is MDHEN and CDR2 is SYDVKM. CDR3: CASAYYLSNQETQYF. The CDR3 bases are TGTGCCAGCGCCTATTACCTAAGCAACCAAGAGACCCAGTACTTC.

In this sample, this clonotype turned up many times. The gene calls are TRBV5-6 and TRBJ2-3; 10 bases are a match to TRBD2. After removal of 3 bases from V and 4 bases from J, the junction contained 5 bases not matched to a gene. Germline assignment: CDR1 SGHDT and CDR2 YYEEEE. The CDR3 consists of 15 residues. The CDR3 sequence: CASSSGLAVSDTQYF. CDR3 DNA sequence: TGTGCCAGCAGCTCCGGACTAGCGGTCTCAGATACGCAGTATTTT.

This clonotype was counted at least ten times. The J gene is TRBJ2-5, the V gene TRBV29-1, with TRBD1 matching over 8 bases. V shed 4 bases and J 4 bases; nucleotides not matched to a gene: 14. The CDR3 extends over 16 amino acids. The germline gives CDR1 SQVTM, CDR2 ANQGSEA. The CDR3 spells CSVAAGTTTGGETQYF. Written as DNA, the CDR3 is TGCAGCGTTGCCGCCGGCACAACTACAGGGGGAGAGACCCAGTACTTC.

This clonotype was counted ten times or more. The rearrangement links TRBV7-2 to TRBJ2-5; 13 positions agree with TRBD2. Germline CDR1 and CDR2: SGHTA and FQGNSA. V shed 5 bases, J shed 4 bases, and the junction held 7 bases outside the gene matches. This CDR3 comprises 16 residues. The CDR3 DNA reads TGTGCCAGCAGCCCGGGACTAGCGGGACAGGGAGAGACCCAGTACTTC. Residues: CASSPGLAGQGETQYF.

This clonotype was recorded many times. The chain combines TRBV7-2 with TRBJ2-7; D call uncertain. The V gene's germline CDR1 is SGHTA and CDR2 FQGNSA. The CDR3 totals 15 residues. Trimming stripped 4 bases from V and 6 bases from J, with 19 bases between. This chain's CDR3 is CASSSLIRVVSEQYF. The CDR3 DNA follows: TGTGCCAGCAGCTCACTCATCCGGGTCGTCAGCGAGCAGTACTTC. The entire variable domain, with the rest obtained from reference TRBV7-2 and TRBJ2-7, is as follows: GAGVSQSPSNKVTEKGKDVELRCDPISGHTALYWYRQSLGQGLEFLIYFQGNSAPDKSGLPSDRFSAERTGGSVSTLTIQRTQQEDSAVYLCASSSLIRVVSEQYFGPGTRLTVT.